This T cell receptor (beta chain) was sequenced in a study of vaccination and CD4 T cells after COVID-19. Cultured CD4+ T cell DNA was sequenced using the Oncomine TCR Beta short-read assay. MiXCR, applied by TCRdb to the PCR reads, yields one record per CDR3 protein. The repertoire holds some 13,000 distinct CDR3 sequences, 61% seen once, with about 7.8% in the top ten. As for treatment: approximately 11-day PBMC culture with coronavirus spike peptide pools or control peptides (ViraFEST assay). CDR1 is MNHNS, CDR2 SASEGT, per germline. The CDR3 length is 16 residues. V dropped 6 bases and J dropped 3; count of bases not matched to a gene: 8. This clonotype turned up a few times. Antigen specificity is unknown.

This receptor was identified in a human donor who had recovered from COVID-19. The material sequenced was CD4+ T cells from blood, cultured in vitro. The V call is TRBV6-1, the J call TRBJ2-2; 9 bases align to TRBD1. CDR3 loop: CASSPQTGGDTGELFF. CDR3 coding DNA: TGTGCCAGCAGCCCTCAGACAGGGGGAGACACCGGGGAGCTGTTTTTT.